This T cell receptor beta chain emerged from a study of shared clonotypes between healthy human individuals. The V gene's germline CDR1 is MNHEY and CDR2 SVGAGI. Trimming removed 5 bases from V and 6 bases from J, with 7 bases in between. This CDR3 region has 11 residues. Some clones are missing from TCRdb's copy, which holds only in-frame ones; the method was immunoSEQ multiplex PCR. The table has approximately 2,200,000 clones, roughly 91% seen once. CD45RO negativity and positive selection for CCR7 defined naive CD8 cells, a population that excluded terminally differentiated effector memory CD45RA+ cells.

Material for sequencing was naive CD8+ T cells from PBMCs. This TCR derives from a man aged 18 to 30 in good health. Some clones in this sample may be carry-over from other donors' samples. This rearrangement joins TRBV6-5 to TRBJ1-1; D is unresolved. CDR3 sequence (DNA): TGTGCCAGCAGTGGGGAGGCTGAAGCTTTCTTT. Its protein is CASSGEAEAFF.